One and the same sample provided the 9 T cell receptor beta chains below, sequenced in a study of blood T cell repertoires in COVID-19. Repertoires were generated with immunoSEQ multiplex PCR, while TCRdb's copy carries only in-frame clones and drops some. This sample has approximately 100,000 clones, with 85% found just once. The sample taken for sequencing was peripheral blood. These receptors came from a woman in her 70s with active or convalescent COVID-19.

The chain links TRBV19 to TRBJ2-6; 8 bases are shared with TRBD1. The CDR3 contains 18 residues. CDR1 is LNHDA and CDR2 is SQIVND in the germline V gene (reference sequence). The trim removed 10 bases at V and 1 base at J, leaving 15 bases unmatched. Here the CDR3 reads CATQGDRSGTSGANVLTF. The CDR3 coding sequence is TGTGCCACCCAAGGGGACAGGTCCGGAACTTCTGGGGCCAACGTCCTGACTTTC.

The chain joins TRBV25-1 to TRBJ1-1; D gene ambiguous. The V and J ends lost 7 bases and 8 bases respectively, with 11 bases between them. CDR1 is MGHDK, CDR2 SYGVNS, per germline. The CDR3 totals 11 residues. As DNA, the CDR3 is TGTGCCAGCATGGGCGCCCGAGAAGCTTTCTTT. Protein product: CASMGAREAFF. Drawing the rest from reference TRBV25-1 and TRBJ1-1, the complete variable domain is EADIYQTPRYLVIGTGKKITLECSQTMGHDKMYWYQQDPGMELHLIHYSYGVNSTEKGDLSSESTVSRIRTEHFPLTLESARPSHTSQYLCASMGAREAFFGQGTRLTVV.

The gene calls are TRBV29-1 and TRBJ2-1; the match to TRBD2 covers 12 bases. The germline gives CDR1 SQVTM, CDR2 ANQGSEA. The CDR3 runs to 15 residues. The V segment lost 7 bases and the J segment 5 bases; nucleotides outside the gene matches: 9. CDR3 residues: CSASPGLAGDNEQFF. The CDR3 nucleotides read TGCAGCGCTAGCCCGGGACTAGCGGGTGACAATGAGCAGTTCTTC.

The rearrangement joins TRBV19 to TRBJ1-1, with D tentatively TRBD1 (6 bases). V was clipped by 5 bases and J by 5 bases, with 15 bases between them. Per the germline V gene, CDR1 is LNHDA and CDR2 is SQIVND (reference sequence). The CDR3 length is 14 residues. The chain's CDR3 is CASSPIAGVTEAFF. The CDR3 region has the DNA TGTGCCAGTAGTCCTATTGCAGGGGTTACTGAAGCTTTCTTT.

This clone came up once. This chain uses TRBV7-8 with TRBJ1-2, with unresolved D. V shed 2 bases and J shed 8 bases, with 15 bases lying between them. Germline V gives CDR1 SGHVS, CDR2 FQNEAQ. The CDR3 covers 14 residues. In nucleotides, the CDR3 is TGTGCCAGCAGCTTATCCGGGATCCCCTACGGCTACACCTTC. It translates to CASSLSGIPYGYTF. Together with reference TRBV7-8 and TRBJ1-2, the CDR3 gives the full variable domain: GAGVSQSPRYKVAKRGQDVALRCDPISGHVSLFWYQQALGQGPEFLTYFQNEAQLDKSGLPSDRFFAERPEGSVSTLKIQRTQQEDSAVYLCASSLSGIPYGYTFGSGTRLTVV.

The chain joins TRBV6-1 to TRBJ1-2, with a weak D call TRBD1 (6 bases). The CDR3 length is 15 residues. The germline V gene encodes CDR1 MNHNS and CDR2 SASEGT. The germline V and J ends were trimmed by 0 bases and 3 bases, with 11 bases remaining between them. CDR3 residues: CASSEAGGKYYGYTF. The CDR3 region has the DNA TGTGCCAGCAGTGAAGCAGGGGGAAAATACTATGGCTACACCTTC.

The chain employs TRBV6-6 and TRBJ2-1; D perhaps matches TRBD1 (6 bases). The CDR3 spans 14 residues. Germline CDR1 reads MNHNY; CDR2 reads SVGAGI (reference sequence). The V and J ends lost 7 bases and 6 bases respectively, with 16 bases between them. This CDR3 reads CASTRQVGGNEQFF. As DNA, the CDR3 is TGTGCCAGCACCCGACAGGTGGGTGGCAATGAGCAGTTCTTC.

The chain uses TRBV12-3 or TRBV12-4 and TRBJ2-1; no clear D. V dropped 5 bases and J dropped 0 bases, with 5 bases sitting between them. This CDR3 has 13 amino acids. The CDR3 reads CASSPSSYNEQFF. The CDR3 DNA reads as TGTGCCAGCAGTCCGAGCTCCTACAATGAGCAGTTCTTC.

V and J are TRBV24-1 and TRBJ2-7; 9 nucleotides match TRBD1. There are 15 residues in the CDR3. The V gene end was trimmed by 3 bases and the J gene end by 4 bases; junction bases not matched to a gene: 6. CDR1 is KGHDR, CDR2 SFDVKD, per germline. The CDR3: CATSDTGQGIYEQYF. Here the CDR3 DNA reads TGTGCCACCAGTGATACGGGACAGGGTATTTACGAGCAGTACTTC.